Sequencing of this TCR beta chain was carried out in a study of T cell responses to AZD1222 COVID-19 vaccine. Measured with immunoSEQ multiplex PCR; TCRdb has only the in-frame clones, and not every one. The table shows approximately 150,000 clones, with 75% to 95% occurring only once. This clone was observed a few times. Analyses pooled second doses at about 4 or about 12 weeks. This sequence originates from an adult who received the AZD1222 COVID-19 vaccine. Here the sequenced sample was peripheral blood, taken 28 days after the second AZD1222 dose.

The CDR3 sequence: CASSLASLNEQFF. CDR3 sequence (DNA): TGTGCCAGCAGTTTAGCAAGCCTCAATGAGCAGTTCTTC. This chain joins TRBV12-3 or TRBV12-4 and TRBJ2-1, with no clear D. V was clipped by 0 bases and J by 6 bases, with 6 bases between them. CDR3 length: 13 amino acids.